This TCR beta chain appears in the sequencing data of a study of identical twins. Findings and caveats of the study: Within cord blood, abundant beta clonotypes carried fewer insertions, but memory repertoires showed no such trend.

Using its own MiXCR run on the 5' RACE reads, TCRdb lists one record per CDR3 protein. The table lists about 430,000 distinct CDR3 sequences, less than 20% of them singletons. The CDR3 runs to 15 residues. V was clipped by 6 bases and J by 6 bases, with 18 bases between them. Germline loops: CDR1 MNHNS, CDR2 SASEGT. The table lists this clonotype with many counts. Its specificity is not known. Source material: naive T cells sorted from blood. The TCR was taken from a man aged 45 to 65 in good health. The chain carries TRBV6-1 and TRBJ2-1; no clear D. The CDR3 sequence: CASRNHDLVGNEQFF. In nucleotides, the CDR3 is TGTGCCAGCAGGAACCACGACCTAGTTGGCAATGAGCAGTTCTTC.